This T cell receptor (beta chain) was identified during a study of cytomegalovirus exposure and HLA in healthy donors. Findings of the study overall: In an earlier analysis, about 87% or about 30%: the productive usage of most TCR beta V segments. Cytomegalovirus association was listed for 164 TCR beta chains. Most CMV-associated TCR beta chains were later found to appear HLA-restricted.

Worth noting for this clone: Its antigen is still unknown.

With 6 bases removed from V and 0 bases from J, the gap between germline ends came to 15 bases. CDR3 length: 16 amino acids. In germline, CDR1 is MDHEN, CDR2 SYDVKM. Those who donated were healthy bone marrow donors. Primers: 60 Vbeta forward and 13 Jbeta reverse. Some clones are missing from TCRdb's copy, which holds only in-frame ones; the method was immunoSEQ multiplex PCR. The sample has roughly 220,000 clones, and its top ten clones hold over 0.95%. This chain joins TRBV28 and TRBJ1-3, with D perhaps matching TRBD1 (5 bases). The sample taken for sequencing was PBMCs. The receptor comes from a girl aged 2 to 9 in good health and CMV-seropositive. The CDR3 DNA is TGTGCCAGCAGCCTCGACGGAGGGGTCTCTGGAAACACCATATATTTT. Its translation is CASSLDGGVSGNTIYF. Drawing the rest from reference TRBV28 and TRBJ1-3, the complete variable domain is DVKVTQSSRYLVKRTGEKVFLECVQDMDHENMFWYRQDPGLGLRLIYFSYDVKMKEKGDIPEGYSVSREKKERFSLILESASTNQTSMYLCASSLDGGVSGNTIYFGEGSWLTVV.